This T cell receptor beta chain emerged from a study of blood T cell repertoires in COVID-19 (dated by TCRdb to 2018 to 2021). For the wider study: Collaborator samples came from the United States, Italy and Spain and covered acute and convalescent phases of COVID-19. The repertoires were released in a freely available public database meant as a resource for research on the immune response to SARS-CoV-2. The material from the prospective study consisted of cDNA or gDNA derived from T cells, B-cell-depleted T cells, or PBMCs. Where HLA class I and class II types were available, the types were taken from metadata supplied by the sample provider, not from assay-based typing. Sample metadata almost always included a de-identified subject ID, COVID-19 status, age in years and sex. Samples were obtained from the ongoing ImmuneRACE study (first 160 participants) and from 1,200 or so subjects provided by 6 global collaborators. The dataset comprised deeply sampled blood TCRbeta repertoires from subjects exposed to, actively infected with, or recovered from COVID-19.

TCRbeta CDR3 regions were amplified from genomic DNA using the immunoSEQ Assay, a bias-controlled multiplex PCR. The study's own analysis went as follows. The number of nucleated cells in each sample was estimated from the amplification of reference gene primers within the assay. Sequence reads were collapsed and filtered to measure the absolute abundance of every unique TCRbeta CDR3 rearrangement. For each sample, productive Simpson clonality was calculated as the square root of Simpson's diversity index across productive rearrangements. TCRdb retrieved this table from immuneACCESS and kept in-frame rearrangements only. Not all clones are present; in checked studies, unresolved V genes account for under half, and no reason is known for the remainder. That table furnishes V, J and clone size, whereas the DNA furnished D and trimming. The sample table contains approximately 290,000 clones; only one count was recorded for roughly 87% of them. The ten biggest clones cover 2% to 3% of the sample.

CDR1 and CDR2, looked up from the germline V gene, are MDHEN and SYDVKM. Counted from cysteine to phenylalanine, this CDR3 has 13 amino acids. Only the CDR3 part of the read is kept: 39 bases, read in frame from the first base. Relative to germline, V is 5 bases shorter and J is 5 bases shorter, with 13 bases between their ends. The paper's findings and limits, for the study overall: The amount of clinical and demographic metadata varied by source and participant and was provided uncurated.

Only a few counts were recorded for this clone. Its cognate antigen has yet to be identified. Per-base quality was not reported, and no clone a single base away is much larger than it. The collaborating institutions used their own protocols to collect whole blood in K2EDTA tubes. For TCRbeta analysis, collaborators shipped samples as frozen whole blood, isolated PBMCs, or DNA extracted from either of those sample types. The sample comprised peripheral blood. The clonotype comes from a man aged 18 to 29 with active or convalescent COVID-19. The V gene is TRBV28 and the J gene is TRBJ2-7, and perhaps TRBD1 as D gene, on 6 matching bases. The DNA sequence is TGTGCCAGCAGTCAGGGGCGCCGGAACGAGCAGTACTTC. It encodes CASSQGRRNEQYF.